This T cell receptor (beta chain) was captured by sequencing in a study of shared clonotypes between healthy human individuals. On the study more broadly: The donor group consisted of a couple of women and a few men, aged 18 to 49. Three plates were used per donor for CD4 naive, three for CD4 memory, two for CD8 naive and one for CD8 memory. Study-level findings and limits: Limited genetic and exposure-history diversity came from having few donors.

Genomic DNA (from each subset) was split evenly across several immunoSEQ plates. The data were produced by immunoSEQ multiplex PCR, yet TCRdb's version contains in-frame clones alone and is incomplete. The sample consists of roughly 1,500,000 clones, 95% to 99% of them appearing once. With respect to this clone: The target antigen is unknown.

This CDR3 contains 14 residues. The V gene lost 4 bases and the J gene lost 2 bases, with 11 bases spanning the gap. Germline V lookup: CDR1 LNHDA, CDR2 SQIVND (reference sequence). The sequence derives from a man aged 25 to 40 in good health. Sequenced: naive CD4+ T cells sorted from blood. Subset reported: CD45RA+ positively selected. The V call is TRBV19, the J call TRBJ2-5, with D tentatively TRBD1 (6 bases). The CDR3 nucleotides are TGTGCCAGTAGTACGGGCAGGGGTCAAGAGACCCAGTACTTC. Translated: CASSTGRGQETQYF.